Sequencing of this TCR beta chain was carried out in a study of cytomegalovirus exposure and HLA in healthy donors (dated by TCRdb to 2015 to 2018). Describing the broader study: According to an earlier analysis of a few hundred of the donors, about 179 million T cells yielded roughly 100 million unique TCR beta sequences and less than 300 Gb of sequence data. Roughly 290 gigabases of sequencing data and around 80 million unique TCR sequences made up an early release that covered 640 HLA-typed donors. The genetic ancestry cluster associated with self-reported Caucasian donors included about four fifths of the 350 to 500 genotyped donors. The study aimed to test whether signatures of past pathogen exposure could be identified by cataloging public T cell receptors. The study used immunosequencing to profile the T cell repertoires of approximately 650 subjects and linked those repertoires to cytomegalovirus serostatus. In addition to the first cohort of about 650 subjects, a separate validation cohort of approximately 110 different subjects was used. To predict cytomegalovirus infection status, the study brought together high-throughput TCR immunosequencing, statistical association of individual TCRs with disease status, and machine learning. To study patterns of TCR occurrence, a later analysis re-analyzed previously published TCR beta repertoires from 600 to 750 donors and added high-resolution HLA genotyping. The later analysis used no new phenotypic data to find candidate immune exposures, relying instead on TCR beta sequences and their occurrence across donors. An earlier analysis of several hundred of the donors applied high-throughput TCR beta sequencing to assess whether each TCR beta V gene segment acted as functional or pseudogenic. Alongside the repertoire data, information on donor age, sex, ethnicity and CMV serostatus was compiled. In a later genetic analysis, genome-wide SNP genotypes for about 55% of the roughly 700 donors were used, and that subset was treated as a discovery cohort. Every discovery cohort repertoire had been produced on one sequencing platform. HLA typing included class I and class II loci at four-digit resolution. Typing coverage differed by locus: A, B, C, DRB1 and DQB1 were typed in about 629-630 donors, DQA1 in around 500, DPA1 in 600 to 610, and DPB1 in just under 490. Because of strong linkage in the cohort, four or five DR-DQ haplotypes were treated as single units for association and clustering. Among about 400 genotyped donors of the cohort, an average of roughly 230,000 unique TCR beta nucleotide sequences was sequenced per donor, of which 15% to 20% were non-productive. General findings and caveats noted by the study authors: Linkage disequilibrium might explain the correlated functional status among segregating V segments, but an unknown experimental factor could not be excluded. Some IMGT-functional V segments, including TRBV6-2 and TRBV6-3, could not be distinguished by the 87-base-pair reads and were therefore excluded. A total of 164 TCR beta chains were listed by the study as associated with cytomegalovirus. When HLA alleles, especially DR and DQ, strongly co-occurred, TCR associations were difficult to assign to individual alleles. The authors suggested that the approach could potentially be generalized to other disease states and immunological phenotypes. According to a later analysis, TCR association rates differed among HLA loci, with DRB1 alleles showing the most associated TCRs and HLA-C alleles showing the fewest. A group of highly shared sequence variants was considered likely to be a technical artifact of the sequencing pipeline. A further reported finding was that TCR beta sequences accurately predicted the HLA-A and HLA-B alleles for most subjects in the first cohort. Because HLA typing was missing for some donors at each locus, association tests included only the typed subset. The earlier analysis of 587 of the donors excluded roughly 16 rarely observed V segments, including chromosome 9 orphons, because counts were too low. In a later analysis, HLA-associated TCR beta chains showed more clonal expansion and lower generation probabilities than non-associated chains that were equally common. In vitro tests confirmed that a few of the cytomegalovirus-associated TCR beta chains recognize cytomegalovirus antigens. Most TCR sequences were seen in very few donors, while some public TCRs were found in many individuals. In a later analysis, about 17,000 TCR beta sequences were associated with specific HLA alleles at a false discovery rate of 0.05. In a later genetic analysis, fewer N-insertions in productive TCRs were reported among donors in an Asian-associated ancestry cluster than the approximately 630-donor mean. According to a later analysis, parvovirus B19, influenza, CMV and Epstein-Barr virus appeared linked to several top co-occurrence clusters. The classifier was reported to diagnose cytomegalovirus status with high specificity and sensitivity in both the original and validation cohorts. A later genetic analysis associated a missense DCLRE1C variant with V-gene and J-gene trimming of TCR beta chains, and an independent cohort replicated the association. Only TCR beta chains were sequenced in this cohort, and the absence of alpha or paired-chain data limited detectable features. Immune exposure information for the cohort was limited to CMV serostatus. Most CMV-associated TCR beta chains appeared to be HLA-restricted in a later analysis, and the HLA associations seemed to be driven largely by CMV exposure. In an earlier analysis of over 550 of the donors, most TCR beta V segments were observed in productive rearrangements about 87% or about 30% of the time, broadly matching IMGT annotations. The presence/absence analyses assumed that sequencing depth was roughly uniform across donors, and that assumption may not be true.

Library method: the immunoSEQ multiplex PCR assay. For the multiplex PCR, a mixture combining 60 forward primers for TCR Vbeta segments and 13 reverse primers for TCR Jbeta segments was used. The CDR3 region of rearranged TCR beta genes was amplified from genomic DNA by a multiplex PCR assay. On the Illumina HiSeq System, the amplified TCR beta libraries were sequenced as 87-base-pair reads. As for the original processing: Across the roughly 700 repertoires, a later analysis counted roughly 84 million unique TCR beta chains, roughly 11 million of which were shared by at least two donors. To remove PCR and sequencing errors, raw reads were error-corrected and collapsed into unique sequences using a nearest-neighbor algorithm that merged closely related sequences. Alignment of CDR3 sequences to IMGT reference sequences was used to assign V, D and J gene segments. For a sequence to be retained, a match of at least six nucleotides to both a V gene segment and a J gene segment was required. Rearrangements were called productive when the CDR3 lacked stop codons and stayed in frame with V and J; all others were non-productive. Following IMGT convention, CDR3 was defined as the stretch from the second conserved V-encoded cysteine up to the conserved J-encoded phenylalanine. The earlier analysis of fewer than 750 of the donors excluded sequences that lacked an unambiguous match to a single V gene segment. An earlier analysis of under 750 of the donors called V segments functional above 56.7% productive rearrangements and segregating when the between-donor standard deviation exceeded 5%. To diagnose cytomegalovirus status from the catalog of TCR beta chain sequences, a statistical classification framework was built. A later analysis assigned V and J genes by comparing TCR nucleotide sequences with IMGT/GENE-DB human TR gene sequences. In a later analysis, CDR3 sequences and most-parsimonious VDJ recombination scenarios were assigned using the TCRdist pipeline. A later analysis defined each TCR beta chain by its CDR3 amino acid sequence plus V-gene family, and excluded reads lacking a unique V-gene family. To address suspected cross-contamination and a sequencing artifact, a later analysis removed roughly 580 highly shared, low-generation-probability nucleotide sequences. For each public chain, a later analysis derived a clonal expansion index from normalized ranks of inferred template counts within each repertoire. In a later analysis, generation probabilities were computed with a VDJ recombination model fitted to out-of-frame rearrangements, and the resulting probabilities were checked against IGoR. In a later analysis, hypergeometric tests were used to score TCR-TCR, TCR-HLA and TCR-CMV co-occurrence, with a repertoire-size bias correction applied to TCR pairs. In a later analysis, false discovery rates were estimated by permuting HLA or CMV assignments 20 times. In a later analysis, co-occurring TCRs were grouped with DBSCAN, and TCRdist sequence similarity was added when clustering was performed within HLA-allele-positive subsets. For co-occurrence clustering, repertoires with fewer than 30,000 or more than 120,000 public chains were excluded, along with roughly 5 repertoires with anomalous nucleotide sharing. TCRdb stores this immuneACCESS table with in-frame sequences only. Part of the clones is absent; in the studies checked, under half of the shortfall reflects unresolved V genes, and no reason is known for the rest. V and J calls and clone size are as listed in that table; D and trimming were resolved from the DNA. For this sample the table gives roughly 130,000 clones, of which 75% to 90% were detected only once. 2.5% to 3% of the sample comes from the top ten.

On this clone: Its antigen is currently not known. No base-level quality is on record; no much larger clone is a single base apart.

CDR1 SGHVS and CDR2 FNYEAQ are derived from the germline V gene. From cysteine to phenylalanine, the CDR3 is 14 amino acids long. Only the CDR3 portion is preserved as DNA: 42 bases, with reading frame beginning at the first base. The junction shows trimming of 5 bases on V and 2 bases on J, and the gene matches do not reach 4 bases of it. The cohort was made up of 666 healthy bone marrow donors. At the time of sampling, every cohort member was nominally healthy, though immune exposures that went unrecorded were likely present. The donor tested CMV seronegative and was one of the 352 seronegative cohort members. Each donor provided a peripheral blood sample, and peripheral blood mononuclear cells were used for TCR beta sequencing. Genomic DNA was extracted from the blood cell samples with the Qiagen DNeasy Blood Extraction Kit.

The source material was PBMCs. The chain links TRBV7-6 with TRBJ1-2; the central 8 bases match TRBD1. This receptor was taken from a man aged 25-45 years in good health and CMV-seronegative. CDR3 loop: CASSEGQGNYGYTF. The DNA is TGTGCCAGCAGCGAAGGACAGGGAAACTATGGCTACACCTTC.